The rows below give T cell receptor beta chains drawn from one sample of a study of CD8 T cells in ankylosing spondylitis. TCRdb reprocessed the 5' RACE reads with MiXCR, giving one entry per CDR3 protein. The data contain about 240,000 distinct CDR3 sequences, about 11% of them singletons. The specimen was blood, either unsorted or a sorted T cell fraction (not recorded which). Every receptor here comes from a male donor with ankylosing spondylitis or in good health (not recorded which). Each CDR3 is given with its conserved first and last residue. The order of the fields is V gene, D gene, clone size, J gene, CDR3 DNA, CDR3 protein. D genes are given only for firm matches. The size entry is marked missing in some rows and otherwise reads once, few, many or a size class.

TRBV15	NA	few	TRBJ2-1	TGTGCCACCAGCAGAGATCCGGACACAGTCAATGAGCAGTTCTTC	CATSRDPDTVNEQFF
TRBV14	TRBD1	many	TRBJ2-7	TGTGCCAGCAGCCAAGATGCCCAGGGGGCGGTGGAGCAGTACTTC	CASSQDAQGAVEQYF
TRBV12-3/TRBV12-4	TRBD1	NA	TRBJ1-4	TGTGCCAGCAGTCCACTGGACAGGGGTAATGAAAAACTGTTTTTT	CASSPLDRGNEKLFF
TRBV19	NA	many	TRBJ2-1	TGTGCCAGTAGTATAGGGGTCGATGAGCAGTTCTTC	CASSIGVDEQFF
TRBV12-5	TRBD1	many	TRBJ2-1	TGTGCTAGTGGCCCCCTGACAGGGGTCAGCTCCTACAATGAGCAGTTCTTC	CASGPLTGVSSYNEQFF
TRBV7-2	NA	many	TRBJ1-1	TGTGCCAGCAGCTTCAGACGAGGACAGCAGAACACTGAAGCTTTCTTT	CASSFRRGQQNTEAFF
TRBV18	NA	few	TRBJ2-4	TGTGCCAGCTCACCACAGTCGGGGGGCCTAGCCAAAAACATTCAGTACTTC	CASSPQSGGLAKNIQYF
TRBV2	TRBD1	few	TRBJ2-1	TGTGCCAGCAACCTCGACAGGGGGGATGAGCAGTTCTTC	CASNLDRGDEQFF
TRBV10-3	TRBD1	many	TRBJ2-5	TGTGCCACCGGACAGGGACAAGAGACCCAGTACTTC	CATGQGQETQYF
TRBV29-1	TRBD1	many	TRBJ1-2	TGCAGCGCCCCCCGGGACAGGGGTGGCTACACCTTC	CSAPRDRGGYTF
TRBV3-1	NA	many	TRBJ2-1	TGTGCCAGCAGCCAAGTTGAGCAAGCGGAGCAGTTCTTC	CASSQVEQAEQFF
TRBV7-1	TRBD1	NA	TRBJ1-1	TGTGCCTGGGAACAGGGGTACGGGAACACTGAAGCTTTCTTT	CAWEQGYGNTEAFF
TRBV2	NA	many	TRBJ2-1	TGTGCCAGCAGTGAGAAAGGGCGGGGTTACAATGAGCAGTTCTTC	CASSEKGRGYNEQFF